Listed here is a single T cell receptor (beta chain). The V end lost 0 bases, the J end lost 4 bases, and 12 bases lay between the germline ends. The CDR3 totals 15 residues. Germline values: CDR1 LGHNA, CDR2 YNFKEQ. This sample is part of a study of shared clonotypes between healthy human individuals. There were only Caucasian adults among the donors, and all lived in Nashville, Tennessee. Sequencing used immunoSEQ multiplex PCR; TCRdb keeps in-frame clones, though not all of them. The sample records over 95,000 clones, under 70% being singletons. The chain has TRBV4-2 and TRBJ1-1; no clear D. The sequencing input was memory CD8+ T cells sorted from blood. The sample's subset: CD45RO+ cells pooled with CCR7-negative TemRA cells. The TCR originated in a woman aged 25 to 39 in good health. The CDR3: CASSQDSGFVTEAFF. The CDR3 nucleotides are TGTGCCAGCAGCCAAGACTCGGGTTTCGTCACTGAAGCTTTCTTT.